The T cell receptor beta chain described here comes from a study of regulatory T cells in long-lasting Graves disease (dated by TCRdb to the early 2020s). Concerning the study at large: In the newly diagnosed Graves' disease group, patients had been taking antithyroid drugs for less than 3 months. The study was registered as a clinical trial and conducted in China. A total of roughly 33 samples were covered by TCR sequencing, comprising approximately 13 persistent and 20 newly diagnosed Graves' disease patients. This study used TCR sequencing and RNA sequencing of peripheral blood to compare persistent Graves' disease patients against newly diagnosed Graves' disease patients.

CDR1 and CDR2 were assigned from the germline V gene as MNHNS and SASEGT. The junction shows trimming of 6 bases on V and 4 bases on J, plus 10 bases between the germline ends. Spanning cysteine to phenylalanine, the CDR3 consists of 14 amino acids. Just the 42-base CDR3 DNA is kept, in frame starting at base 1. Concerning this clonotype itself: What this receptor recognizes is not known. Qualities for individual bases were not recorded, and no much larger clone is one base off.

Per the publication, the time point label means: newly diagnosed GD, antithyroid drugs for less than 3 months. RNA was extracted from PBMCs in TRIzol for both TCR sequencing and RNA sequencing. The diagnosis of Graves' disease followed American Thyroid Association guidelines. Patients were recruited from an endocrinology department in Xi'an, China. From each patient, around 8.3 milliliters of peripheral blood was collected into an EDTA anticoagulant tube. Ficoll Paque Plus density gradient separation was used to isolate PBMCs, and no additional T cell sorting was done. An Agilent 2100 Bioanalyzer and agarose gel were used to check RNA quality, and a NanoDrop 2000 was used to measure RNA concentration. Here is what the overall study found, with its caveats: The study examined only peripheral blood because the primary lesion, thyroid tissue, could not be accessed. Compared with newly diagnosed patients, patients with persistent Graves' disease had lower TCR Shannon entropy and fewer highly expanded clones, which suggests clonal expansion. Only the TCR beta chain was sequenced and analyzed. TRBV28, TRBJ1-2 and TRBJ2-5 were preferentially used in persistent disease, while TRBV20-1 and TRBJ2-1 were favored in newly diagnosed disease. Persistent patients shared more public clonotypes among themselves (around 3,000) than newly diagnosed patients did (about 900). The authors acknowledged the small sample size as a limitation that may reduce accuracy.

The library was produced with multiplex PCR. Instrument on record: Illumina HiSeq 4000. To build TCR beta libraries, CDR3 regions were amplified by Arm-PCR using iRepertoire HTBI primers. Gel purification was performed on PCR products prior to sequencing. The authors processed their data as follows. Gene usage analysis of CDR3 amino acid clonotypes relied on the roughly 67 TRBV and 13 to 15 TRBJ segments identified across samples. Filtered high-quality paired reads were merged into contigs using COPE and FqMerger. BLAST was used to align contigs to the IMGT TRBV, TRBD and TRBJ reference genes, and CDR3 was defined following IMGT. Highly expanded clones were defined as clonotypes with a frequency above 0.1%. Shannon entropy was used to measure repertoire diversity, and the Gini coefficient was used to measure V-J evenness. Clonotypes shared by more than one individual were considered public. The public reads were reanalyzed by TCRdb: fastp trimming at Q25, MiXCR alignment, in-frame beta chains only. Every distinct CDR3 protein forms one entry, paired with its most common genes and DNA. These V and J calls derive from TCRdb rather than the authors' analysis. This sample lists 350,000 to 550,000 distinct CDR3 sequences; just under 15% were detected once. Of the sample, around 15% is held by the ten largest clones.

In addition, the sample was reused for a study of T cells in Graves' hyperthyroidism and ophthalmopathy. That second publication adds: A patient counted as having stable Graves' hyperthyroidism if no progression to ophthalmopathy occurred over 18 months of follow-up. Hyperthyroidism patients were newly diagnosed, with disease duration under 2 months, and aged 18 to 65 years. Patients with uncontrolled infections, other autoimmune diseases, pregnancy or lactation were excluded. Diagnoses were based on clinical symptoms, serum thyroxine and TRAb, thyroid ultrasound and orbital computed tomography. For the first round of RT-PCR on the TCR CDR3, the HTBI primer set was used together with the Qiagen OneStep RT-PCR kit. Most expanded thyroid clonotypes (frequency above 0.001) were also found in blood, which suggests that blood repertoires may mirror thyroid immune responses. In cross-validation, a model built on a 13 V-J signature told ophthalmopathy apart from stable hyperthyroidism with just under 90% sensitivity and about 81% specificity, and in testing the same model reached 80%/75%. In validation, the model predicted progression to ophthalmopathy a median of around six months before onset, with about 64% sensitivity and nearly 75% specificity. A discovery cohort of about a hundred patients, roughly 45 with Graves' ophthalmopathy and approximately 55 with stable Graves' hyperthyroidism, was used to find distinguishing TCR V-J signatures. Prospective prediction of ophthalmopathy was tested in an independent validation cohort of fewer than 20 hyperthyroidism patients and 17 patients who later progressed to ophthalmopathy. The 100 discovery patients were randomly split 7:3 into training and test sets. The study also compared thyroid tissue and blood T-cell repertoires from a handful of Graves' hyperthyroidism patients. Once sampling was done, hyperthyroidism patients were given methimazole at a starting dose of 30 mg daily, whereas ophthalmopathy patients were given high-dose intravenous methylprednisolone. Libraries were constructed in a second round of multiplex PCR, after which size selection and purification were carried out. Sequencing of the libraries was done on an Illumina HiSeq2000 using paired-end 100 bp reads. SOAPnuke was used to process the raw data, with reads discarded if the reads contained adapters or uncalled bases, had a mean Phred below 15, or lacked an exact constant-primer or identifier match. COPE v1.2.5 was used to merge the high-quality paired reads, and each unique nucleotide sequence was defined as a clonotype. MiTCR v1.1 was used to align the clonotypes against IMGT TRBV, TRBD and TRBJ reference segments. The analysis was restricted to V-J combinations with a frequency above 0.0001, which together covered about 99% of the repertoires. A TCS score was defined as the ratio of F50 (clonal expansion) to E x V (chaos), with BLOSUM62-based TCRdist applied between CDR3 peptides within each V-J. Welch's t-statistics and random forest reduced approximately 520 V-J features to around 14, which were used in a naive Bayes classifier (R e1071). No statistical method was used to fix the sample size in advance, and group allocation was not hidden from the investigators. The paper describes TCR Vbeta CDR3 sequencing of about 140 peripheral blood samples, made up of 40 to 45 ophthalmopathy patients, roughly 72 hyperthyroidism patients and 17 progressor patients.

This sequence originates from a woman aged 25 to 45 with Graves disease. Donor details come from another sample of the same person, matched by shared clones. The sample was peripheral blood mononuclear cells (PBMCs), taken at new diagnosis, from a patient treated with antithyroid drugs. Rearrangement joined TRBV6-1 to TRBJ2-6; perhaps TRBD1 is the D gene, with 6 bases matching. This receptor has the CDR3 CASSDRPGANVLTF. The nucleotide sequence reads TGTGCCAGCAGCGACAGGCCCGGGGCCAACGTCCTGACTTTC.